The clone carrying this T cell receptor (beta chain) turned up a few times. Antigen specificity is unknown. The CDR3 is 14 amino acids. The V end lost 5 bases, the J end lost 9 bases, and 17 bases lay between the germline ends. The germline CDR1 and CDR2 sequences are PRHDT and FYEKMQ (reference sequence). These data belong to a study of PD-1 blockade in classical Hodgkin lymphoma. Study-level results: Unlike CD8+ TCR diversity, which did not rise significantly by C4D1, CD4+ TCR diversity did. For complete responders, baseline diversity was comparable to that of newly diagnosed patients. At baseline, newly diagnosed patients reportedly showed less TCR diversity than healthy donors.

Time point defined: cycle 4 day 1 (C4D1), after 6 weeks of nivolumab. Each patient's relapse followed autologous stem cell transplantation, and brentuximab vedotin exposure varied. Profiled with immunoSEQ multiplex PCR; TCRdb holds only in-frame clones, not every one. The table lists nearly 50,000 clones, about 75% of them singletons, with approximately 12% in the top ten. The clonotype was recovered from a human donor with classical Hodgkin lymphoma. This chain joins TRBV13 and TRBJ2-4; D possibly matches TRBD1 or TRBD2 (5 bases each). The sequencing here drew on peripheral blood mononuclear cells (PBMCs), taken before the fourth cycle of nivolumab. CDR3 nucleotide sequence: TGTGCCAGCAGCCTGGGACCCCCAGGTGGCATTCAGTACTTC. Amino acids: CASSLGPPGGIQYF. Together with reference TRBV13 and TRBJ2-4, the CDR3 gives the full variable domain: AAGVIQSPRHLIKEKRETATLKCYPIPRHDTVYWYQQGPGQDPQFLISFYEKMQSDKGSIPDRFSAQQFSDYHSELNMSSLELGDSALYFCASSLGPPGGIQYFGAGTRLSVL.